The 22 T cell receptor beta chains below were found in one sample sequenced in a study of molecular identifiers for immune sequencing clone quantification. TCRdb ran MiXCR on the PCR reads and lists one entry per CDR3 protein. This table has around 40,000 distinct CDR3 sequences, roughly 21% appearing once. The sample taken for sequencing was naive CD8+ T cells from blood, with Jurkat cell RNA spiked in. Subset here: FACS-sorted CD8+CD4-CCR7+CD45RA+ naive T cells. These receptors all stem from a human donor in good health. Some libraries in this study had Jurkat cell RNA spiked in.

At least ten counts were recorded for this clonotype. The gene calls are TRBV7-6 and TRBJ1-1; TRBD1 matches 7 bases. The germline V gene encodes CDR1 SGHVS and CDR2 FNYEAQ. J lost 2 bases, V lost 2 bases, and 5 bases had no gene match. The CDR3 consists of 15 residues. The CDR3 bases are TGTGCCAGCAGCTTATCCCAGGGGGGAAACACTGAAGCTTTCTTT. The encoded protein is CASSLSQGGNTEAFF.

Turning to this clonotype: This CDR3 fails to terminate in the conserved phenylalanine or tryptophan, so it likely reflects a read error. V and J are TRBV7-2 and TRBJ1-5; D gene unclear. Deletions cut 8 bases from V and 4 bases from J, with 12 bases between. The CDR3 spans 13 residues. Germline V lookup: CDR1 SGHTA, CDR2 FQGNSA. CDR3 region: CASGRTINQPQHL. DNA for the CDR3: TGTGCCAGCGGCCGTACAATAAATCAGCCCCAGCATCTT.

In its sample, this clonotype ranks as medium-sized. CDR3 sequence: CASSQDPTDTQYF. The CDR3 nucleotides are TGCGCCAGCAGCCAAGATCCCACAGATACGCAGTATTTT. This sequence joins TRBV4-1 and TRBJ2-3; D gene ambiguous. Germline V gives CDR1 MGHRA, CDR2 YSYEKL. The length of the CDR3 is 13 residues. Trimming stripped 0 bases from V and 2 bases from J, with 3 bases between.

This clonotype was counted only a few times. A clone one base away is much larger, so this may be a read error. The gene calls are TRBV7-3 and TRBJ1-1, with D possibly TRBD1 on 5 matching bases. Trimming left V 0 bases short and J 3 bases short, with 14 bases between. Germline assignment: CDR1 SGHTA and CDR2 FQGTGA. There are 16 residues in the CDR3. This CDR3 reads CASSLTAGRVYTEAFF. CDR3 DNA sequence: TGTGCCAGCAGCTTAACGGCAGGGAGAGTGTACACTGAAGCTTTCTTT. Supplemented by reference TRBV7-3 and TRBJ1-1, the full variable domain reads GAGVSQTPSNKVTEKGKYVELRCDPISGHTALYWYRQSLGQGPEFLIYFQGTGAADDSGLPNDRFFAVRPEGSVSTLKIQRTERGDSAVYLCASSLTAGRVYTEAFFGQGTRLTVV.

In this sample, this clonotype turned up many times. The chain recombines TRBV7-9 with TRBJ2-7; D remains unclear. V lost 3 bases and J 3 bases, leaving 12 bases between the germline ends. Germline values: CDR1 SEHNR, CDR2 FQNEAQ (reference sequence). There are 14 residues in the CDR3. CDR3 sequence (DNA): TGTGCCAGCAGCTTCCACCCCCGGTACTACGAGCAGTACTTC. Translated, it gives CASSFHPRYYEQYF.

In its sample, this clonotype was seen once. Being one base from a much bigger clone, this may be a read error. J is TRBJ2-3 and V is TRBV3-1; D may be TRBD1 (5 bases). Per germline, CDR1 LGHDT and CDR2 YNNKEL (reference sequence). This CDR3 contains 16 residues. Trimming removed 0 bases at V and 0 bases at J, with 10 bases between. The CDR3 loop reads CASSQDRGASTDTQYF. The CDR3 bases are TGTGCCAGCAGCCAAGATAGGGGTGCTAGCACAGATACGCAGTATTTT.

CDR3 bases: TGCGCCAGCAGCCAGGACAGGGGTTCAGGGGATGAGCAGTTCTTC. Translated: CASSQDRGSGDEQFF. This rearrangement joins TRBV4-3 to TRBJ2-1, with 9 bases matching TRBD1. CDR1 is LGHNA, CDR2 YSLEER, per germline. The CDR3 runs 15 residues. J lost 8 bases, V lost 3 bases, and 8 bases had no gene match.

This clonotype is medium-sized within its sample. V and J are TRBV5-1 and TRBJ1-1, with D tentatively TRBD1 (5 bases). The V end lost 0 bases, the J end lost 7 bases, and 16 bases lay between the germline ends. The germline V gene encodes CDR1 SGHRS and CDR2 YFSETQ. The CDR3 has 15 residues. The CDR3 region is CASSLGMGDRSEAFF. DNA of the CDR3: TGCGCCAGCAGCTTGGGAATGGGGGACCGGAGTGAAGCTTTCTTT.

This clonotype was counted at least ten times. The chain combines TRBV2 with TRBJ2-1; 7 bases line up with TRBD1. Germline lookup yields CDR1 SNHLY and CDR2 FYNNEI. The CDR3 is made up of 14 amino acids. The J segment lost 4 bases and the V segment lost 3 bases, leaving 3 bases of the junction unmatched. The DNA of the CDR3 is TGTGCCAGCAGTGAGCCGGGACAGTACAATGAGCAGTTCTTC. This encodes CASSEPGQYNEQFF.

At least ten counts were recorded for this clonotype. Compared with germline, one end of the junction differs, possibly owing to a read error. The chain links TRBV6-2 or TRBV6-3 to TRBJ2-3; a possible D gene is TRBD1 (5 bases). This CDR3 spans 17 amino acids. The germline V gene has CDR1 MNHEY and CDR2 SVGEGT. This chain's CDR3 is CASSYSNTGAFTGTQYF. Written as DNA, the CDR3 is TGTGCCAGCAGTTACTCGAACACAGGCGCCTTCACAGGTACGCAGTATTTT.

The table lists this clonotype with many counts. The CDR3 protein is CASSVEDGRIDTQYF. CDR3 sequence (DNA): TGTGCCAGCAGCGTAGAGGATGGACGGATCGATACGCAGTATTTT. This sequence joins TRBV9 and TRBJ2-3; D gene unclear. This CDR3 is 15 amino acids long. V was trimmed by 0 bases and J by 6 bases, leaving 14 bases between them. Germline values: CDR1 SGDLS, CDR2 YYNGEE.

About this clonotype itself: Possible read error: a much larger clone is one base away. CDR3 sequence: CASSDSYGGYTF. As DNA, the CDR3 is TGTGCCAGCAGTGATTCATATGGTGGCTACACCTTC. V is TRBV2 and J is TRBJ1-2; D is unresolved. CDR3 length equals 12 residues. Germline V gene sequence: CDR1 SNHLY, CDR2 FYNNEI. Trimming shortened V by 3 bases and J by 7 bases, and 9 bases separated the two germline ends. Full variable domain (remainder filled in from reference TRBV2 and TRBJ1-2): EPEVTQTPSHQVTQMGQEVILRCVPISNHLYFYWYRQILGQKVEFLVSFYNNEISEKSEIFDDQFSVERPDGSNFTLKIRSTKLEDSAMYFCASSDSYGGYTFGSGTRLTVV.

The sample holds one count of this clonotype. One end of the junction does not line up with germline, which may come from a read error. CDR3 residues: CSARGDGSITEAFF. The CDR3 DNA follows: TGCAGTGCTAGAGGGGACGGGTCGATCACTGAAGCTTTCTTC. V gene TRBV20-1 combines with J gene TRBJ1-1; D may be TRBD1 (5 bases). CDR3 length: 14 residues. CDR1 is DFQATT and CDR2 is SNEGSKA in the germline V gene (reference sequence).

In its sample, this clonotype was seen many times. The chain employs TRBV6-5 and TRBJ2-3; D unresolved. The CDR3 loop spans 15 amino acids. The V end lost 0 bases, the J end lost 2 bases, and 9 bases lay between the germline ends. Germline CDR1 and CDR2: MNHEY and SVGAGI. This CDR3 reads CASSYSVDATDTQYF. In DNA form, the CDR3 reads TGTGCCAGCAGTTACTCTGTGGATGCCACAGATACGCAGTATTTT.

As regards this clonotype: A read error is possible here, since a much larger clone lies one base away. The J gene is TRBJ2-3, the V gene TRBV13, with 7 bases matching TRBD1. With V trimmed by 5 bases and J by 4 bases, 18 bases remained unmatched. The CDR3 runs 18 residues. In germline, CDR1 is PRHDT, CDR2 FYEKMQ (reference sequence). CDR3 protein: CASSVSPGTVNFPDTQYF. The CDR3 nucleotides are TGTGCCAGCAGCGTCTCCCCCGGGACAGTTAATTTCCCAGATACGCAGTATTTT.

This clonotype was found many times. The CDR3 reads CASSPRTGVLETQYF. In DNA form, the CDR3 reads TGTGCCAGCAGTCCTAGGACAGGGGTGTTGGAGACCCAGTACTTC. The V and J genes are TRBV12-3 or TRBV12-4 and TRBJ2-5; 9 bases map to TRBD1. J lost 5 bases, V lost 5 bases, and 9 bases had no gene match. This CDR3 is built from 15 residues.

This clonotype was counted ten times or more. CDR3 sequence reads: CASSYGRQGDPYEQYF. CDR3 nucleotides: TGTGCCAGCAGCTATGGAAGGCAGGGGGACCCCTACGAGCAGTACTTC. This chain links TRBV2 with TRBJ2-7; 7 bases map to TRBD1. The junction had 13 bases not matched to a gene; V was cut back by 6 bases and J by 2 bases. Germline values: CDR1 SNHLY, CDR2 FYNNEI. This CDR3 comprises 16 residues.

V gene TRBV14 combines with J gene TRBJ2-2; the D is unclear. The CDR3 has 14 residues. The germline V gene has CDR1 SGHDN and CDR2 FVKESK. V dropped 1 base and J dropped 6 bases, with 9 bases sitting between them. CDR3 bases: TGTGCCAGCAGCCAAGTACAAGGACCCGGGGAGCTGTTTTTT. This gives the protein CASSQVQGPGELFF.

In its sample, this clonotype was seen many times. The chain has TRBV6-5 and TRBJ2-2; possibly TRBD1 for D (6 bases). Germline CDR1 is MNHEY and CDR2 is SVGAGI. The CDR3 runs 17 residues. V was pared by 0 bases and J by 0 bases, with 11 bases between. The DNA of the CDR3 is TGTGCCAGCAGTTACTCACCAGGGACATCGAACACCGGGGAGCTGTTTTTT. This codes for CASSYSPGTSNTGELFF.

This clonotype was picked up many times. The J gene is TRBJ1-1, the V gene TRBV27; D ambiguous. The V gene's germline CDR1 is MNHEY and CDR2 SMNVEV (reference sequence). This CDR3 contains 15 residues. The ends were cut back, 2 bases at V and 4 bases at J, with 14 bases in the middle. The CDR3 reads CASSLIGGLGTEAFF. The CDR3 coding sequence is TGTGCCAGCAGTTTAATCGGCGGCCTGGGCACTGAAGCTTTCTTT.

This clonotype occurred many times. The chain combines TRBV6-5 with TRBJ2-7; 8 bases fit TRBD1. The V gene's germline CDR1 is MNHEY and CDR2 SVGAGI. V dropped 6 bases and J dropped 4; count of bases not matched to a gene: 11. This CDR3 is built from 15 residues. DNA of the CDR3: TGTGCCAGCAGCCCGGGTCCAGGGGGCTCGTACGAGCAGTACTTC. Its protein is CASSPGPGGSYEQYF.

This clonotype was found many times. The chain is built from TRBV19 and TRBJ2-3; D is unclear. Germline CDR1 is LNHDA and CDR2 is SQIVND (reference sequence). CDR3 length: 13 amino acids. V lost 2 bases, J lost 2 bases, and 5 bases lay in between. The CDR3 DNA reads TGTGCCAGTAGTATACTAGACACAGATACGCAGTATTTT. Translating gives CASSILDTDTQYF.